This record covers a single T cell receptor beta chain. The antigen is not known. Germline CDR1 reads SGDLS; CDR2 reads YYNGEE. The V gene lost 4 bases and the J gene lost 7 bases, with 23 bases spanning the gap. This CDR3 comprises 16 residues. As defined, naive CD8 cells were CD45RO-negative and positively selected for CCR7, with terminally differentiated effector memory CD45RA+ cells excluded. Original processing notes: Sequence data from immunoSEQ were junction-only and lacked quality scores; consequently, filtering differed. Generated by immunoSEQ multiplex PCR, the TCRdb table keeps only in-frame clones and is missing some. V, J and clone size are taken as reported in that table, and D and trimming were inferred from the DNA itself. The sample contains about 2.2 million clones, about 93% of which appear only once. The data belong to a study of shared clonotypes between healthy human individuals. The study's findings and limits: Sequencing depth was expected to affect clonotype sharing among donors. Blood was the only sampled material, and tissue repertoires likely differ.

The sequencing sample was made of naive CD8+ T cells from PBMCs. The TCR was taken from a man in his late teens or twenties in good health. Some clones in this sample may be carry-over from other donors' samples. This chain uses TRBV9 with TRBJ1-2; TRBD1 is a possible D gene (5 bases). The CDR3 region is CASSPSGPGRSIGYTF. The CDR3 DNA sequence: TGTGCCAGCAGCCCTAGTGGGCCAGGGAGATCTATTGGCTACACCTTC.